Listed here are 31 T cell receptor beta chains from one sample, sequenced in a study of T-cell reconstitution after alpha-beta-depleted transplantation in children. Researchers prepared the TCRbeta library using unique molecular identifiers, the study reports. One entry per CDR3 protein results from TCRdb running MiXCR on the PCR reads. The table records around 600,000 distinct CDR3 sequences, about 10% of them present only once. This sample comprised PBMCs from the stem cell graft donor, obtained from the stem cell graft. The receptors were sampled from a human donor who donated a stem cell graft to a child with acute myeloid leukemia.

A few counts support this clonotype. DNA for the CDR3: TGCGCCAGCAGCCAAGGGGCAGGGGTGCCAGACACTGAAGCTTTCTTT. It encodes CASSQGAGVPDTEAFF. J is TRBJ1-1 and V is TRBV4-1; TRBD1 might be the D (6 bases). V dropped 1 base and J dropped 3 bases, with 15 bases sitting between them. Germline lookup yields CDR1 MGHRA and CDR2 YSYEKL. The CDR3 totals 16 residues.

This clonotype has a handful of counts. The genes are TRBV4-3 and TRBJ2-7; D is uncertain. Germline V gene sequence: CDR1 LGHNA, CDR2 YSLEER. The CDR3 consists of 14 residues. V was shortened by 1 base and J by 0 bases, with 7 bases between the two germline ends. Here the CDR3 DNA reads TGCGCCAGCAGCCAAGTGGGCGCCTCCTACGAGCAGTACTTC. Amino acids: CASSQVGASYEQYF.

The table lists this clonotype with many counts. V gene TRBV28 combines with J gene TRBJ1-1, with D maybe TRBD1 (5 bases). The CDR3 runs 15 residues. Trimming stripped 2 bases from V and 6 bases from J, with 16 bases between. CDR1 is MDHEN, CDR2 SYDVKM, per germline. CDR3 nucleotide sequence: TGTGCCAGCAGTTTAGAGGCCTTATGGGGGGCTGAAGCTTTCTTT. It specifies CASSLEALWGAEAFF.

The chain has TRBV5-1 and TRBJ2-5; 7 bases fit TRBD2. The CDR3 totals 16 residues. Germline V CDR1 and CDR2: SGHRS, YFSETQ. Trimming took 4 bases from V and 5 from J; bases not matched to a gene: 14. The CDR3 loop reads CASSGGFGGSLETQYF. CDR3 in DNA: TGCGCCAGCAGCGGAGGCTTCGGCGGGAGCCTGGAGACCCAGTACTTC.

The chain is built from TRBV20-1 and TRBJ2-1; 12 bases match TRBD2. From germline, CDR1 is DFQATT and CDR2 SNEGSKA (reference sequence). The CDR3 totals 17 residues. V lost 2 bases to trimming and J lost 3 bases; unmatched junction nucleotides: 8. DNA for the CDR3: TGCAGTGCTAGAAGACTAGCGGGAGAATGGGGCTACAATGAGCAGTTCTTC. It is translated as CSARRLAGEWGYNEQFF.

This clonotype was seen only a few times. The chain employs TRBV20-1 and TRBJ1-4; D is uncertain. The CDR3 is 11 amino acids. In germline, CDR1 is DFQATT, CDR2 SNEGSKA (reference sequence). The CDR3 spells CSSVSNEKLFF. As DNA, the CDR3 is TGCTCGTCGGTTAGTAATGAAAAACTGTTTTTT.

There are a few counts of this clonotype. This sequence joins TRBV28 and TRBJ2-7; 9 bases fit TRBD1. Germline CDR1 is MDHEN and CDR2 is SYDVKM. This CDR3 is built from 15 residues. V shed 5 bases, J shed 2 bases, and the junction held 7 bases outside the gene matches. Here the CDR3 DNA reads TGTGCCAGCAGTCCCGGGACAGGGATCCCCTACGAGCAGTACTTC. Its protein product is CASSPGTGIPYEQYF.

V is TRBV20-1 and J is TRBJ2-3; TRBD2 matches 9 bases. The germline gives CDR1 DFQATT, CDR2 SNEGSKA (reference sequence). This CDR3 is 16 amino acids long. Trimming cost V 6 bases and J 2 bases; bases outside gene matches: 12. The CDR3 DNA sequence: TGCAGTGCCATATTCGGGAGCGGGAGGTTCACAGATACGCAGTATTTT. Translation gives CSAIFGSGRFTDTQYF.

This clonotype was seen repeatedly, ten times or more. The V gene is TRBV5-1, the J gene TRBJ2-7; perhaps TRBD2 as D (6 bases). The CDR3 totals 15 residues. Germline loops: CDR1 SGHRS, CDR2 YFSETQ. Trimming cost V 0 bases and J 3 bases, with 13 bases left between them. In DNA form, the CDR3 reads TGCGCCAGCAGCTTGGAATCCGGGGGTGGCTACGAGCAGTACTTC. It encodes CASSLESGGGYEQYF.

The genes are TRBV29-1 and TRBJ1-4, with a possible D match to TRBD1 (6 bases). CDR3 length: 13 amino acids. The germline V gene has CDR1 SQVTM and CDR2 ANQGSEA. The ends were cut back, 6 bases at V and 8 bases at J, with 16 bases in the middle. CDR3 residues: CSVRGQGLEKLFF. In DNA, the CDR3 is TGCAGCGTCCGGGGCCAGGGGCTAGAAAAACTGTTTTTT.

This clonotype was seen at least ten times. The gene calls are TRBV6-5 and TRBJ1-4; 8 positions agree with TRBD1. Germline loops: CDR1 MNHEY, CDR2 SVGAGI. V shed 2 bases, J shed 8 bases, and the junction held 7 bases outside the gene matches. The CDR3 totals 15 residues. CDR3 loop: CASSYMTGDREKLFF. In nucleotides, the CDR3 is TGTGCCAGCAGTTACATGACAGGGGATCGCGAAAAACTGTTTTTT.

This sequence joins TRBV3-1 and TRBJ2-6, with unresolved D. Germline V gene sequence: CDR1 LGHDT, CDR2 YNNKEL (reference sequence). Trimming stripped 3 bases from V and 0 bases from J, with 12 bases between. CDR3 length: 17 residues. The CDR3 loop reads CASSQVVRPSGANVLTF. CDR3 sequence (DNA): TGTGCCAGCAGCCAGGTCGTCAGGCCCTCTGGGGCCAACGTCCTGACTTTC.

A few counts support this clonotype. V gene TRBV29-1 combines with J gene TRBJ1-1; 7 nucleotides line up with TRBD1. CDR1 is SQVTM and CDR2 is ANQGSEA in the germline V gene. Unmatched junction bases numbered 5, after V lost 3 bases and J lost 4 bases. The CDR3 covers 13 residues. The CDR3 loop reads CSVDEAGGTEAFF. The CDR3 DNA is TGCAGCGTTGATGAAGCAGGGGGCACTGAAGCTTTCTTT.

As regards this clonotype: One junction end does not reproduce the germline sequence, and a read error may be involved. J is TRBJ2-7 and V is TRBV29-1; TRBD2 agrees at 10 bases. CDR3 length: 14 residues. The germline V gene encodes CDR1 SQVTM and CDR2 ANQGSEA. CDR3 residues: CSVDVASGSYKQYF. The CDR3 region has the DNA TGCAGCGTTGATGTGGCTAGCGGGAGCTACAAGCAGTACTTC.

This clonotype has a count of ten or more. This chain links TRBV20-1 with TRBJ2-7, with D perhaps TRBD2 (6 bases). CDR3 length equals 13 residues. Germline CDR1 is DFQATT and CDR2 is SNEGSKA (reference sequence). V gave up 1 base and J gave up 3 bases, with 10 bases separating them. The CDR3: CSARGDSDYEQYF. The CDR3 DNA reads TGCAGTGCTAGAGGGGACTCAGACTACGAGCAGTACTTC.

This clonotype has more than one count but fewer than ten. The chain uses TRBV7-3 and TRBJ2-1; the match to TRBD2 covers 10 bases. The CDR3 is 16 residues long. CDR1 is SGHTA and CDR2 is FQGTGA in the germline V gene. V shed 5 bases, J shed 7 bases, and the junction held 11 bases outside the gene matches. The CDR3 is CASSPRGSGRVNEQFF. DNA for the CDR3: TGTGCCAGCAGCCCCCGTGGGAGCGGGAGGGTGAATGAGCAGTTCTTC.

V is TRBV6-5 and J is TRBJ2-7; 7 nucleotides agree with TRBD1. In germline, CDR1 is MNHEY, CDR2 SVGAGI. V dropped 0 bases and J dropped 0; count of bases not matched to a gene: 2. CDR3 length: 15 residues. The CDR3 region is CASSYSWDSSYEQYF. In DNA form, the CDR3 reads TGTGCCAGCAGTTACTCGTGGGACAGCTCCTACGAGCAGTACTTC.

In its sample, this clonotype was seen a few times. This chain uses TRBV4-3 with TRBJ2-7, with TRBD2 matching over 13 bases. V gave up 1 base and J gave up 2 bases; unmatched junction bases: 5. From germline, CDR1 is LGHNA and CDR2 YSLEER. The CDR3 contains 17 residues. The CDR3 is CASSQGLAGGVPYEQYF. CDR3 DNA: TGCGCCAGCAGCCAAGGACTAGCGGGAGGAGTCCCCTACGAGCAGTACTTC.

This clonotype was counted only a few times. The CDR3 sequence is CASSQVGGGRASGANVLTF. The CDR3 coding sequence is TGTGCCAGCAGCCAAGTCGGTGGCGGGAGGGCCTCAGGGGCCAACGTCCTGACTTTC. The chain has TRBV4-2 and TRBJ2-6; 9 bases align to TRBD2. Germline values: CDR1 LGHNA, CDR2 YNFKEQ. V lost 1 base, J lost 4 bases, and 11 bases stayed unmatched. The CDR3 length is 19 residues.

The V gene is TRBV28, the J gene TRBJ2-7, with 10 bases aligning to TRBD1. The CDR3 length is 15 residues. The ends lost 4 bases at V and 7 bases at J; junction bases unmatched: 10. CDR1 is MDHEN, CDR2 SYDVKM, per germline. CDR3 coding DNA: TGTGCCAGCAGTTCATTCGGACAGGGGGTAAAGGAGCAGTACTTC. It translates to CASSSFGQGVKEQYF.

The rearrangement links TRBV18 to TRBJ1-6; unclear D gene. Trimming stripped 4 bases from V and 8 bases from J, with 15 bases between. The CDR3 totals 15 residues. Looked up from germline, CDR1 is KGHSH and CDR2 is LQKENI. The CDR3 protein is CASSLVGQEDSPLHF. DNA of the CDR3: TGTGCCAGCTCACTTGTAGGCCAGGAAGATTCACCCCTCCACTTT.

This clonotype was counted a few times. The chain uses TRBV10-3 and TRBJ2-3; 7 bases are a match to TRBD1. Looked up from germline, CDR1 is ENHRY and CDR2 is SYGVKD. The trim removed 3 bases at V and 2 bases at J, leaving 8 bases unmatched. The CDR3 is 16 amino acids. The CDR3 is CAISETGTAYTDTQYF. In DNA, the CDR3 is TGTGCCATCAGTGAAACCGGGACAGCCTACACAGATACGCAGTATTTT.

A few counts support this clonotype. The chain has TRBV29-1 and TRBJ2-1, with 8 positions matching TRBD2. The CDR3 runs 12 residues. The trim removed 6 bases at V and 8 bases at J, leaving 6 bases unmatched. The germline gives CDR1 SQVTM, CDR2 ANQGSEA. CDR3 residues: CSVSGRGDEQFF. For the CDR3, the DNA is TGCAGCGTCAGCGGGAGAGGAGATGAGCAGTTCTTC.

The chain combines TRBV20-1 with TRBJ2-1; possibly TRBD1 or TRBD2 for D (5 bases each). Germline V gene data show CDR1 as DFQATT and CDR2 as SNEGSKA (reference sequence). V was clipped by 8 bases and J by 3 bases, with 17 bases between them. The CDR3 has 14 amino acids. The CDR3 spells CSLPSRAGYNEQFF. The CDR3 DNA is TGCAGTCTACCGTCCAGGGCGGGCTACAATGAGCAGTTCTTC.

A note on this clonotype: A read error is likely, as this CDR3 ends without the conserved phenylalanine or tryptophan. CDR3 bases: TGTGCCAGCAGTTCTTCCCCATTAAGCACTGAAGCTTTCTCT. Amino acids: CASSSSPLSTEAFS. The chain recombines TRBV7-9 with TRBJ1-1, with D unclear. Germline V gene sequence: CDR1 SEHNR, CDR2 FQNEAQ (reference sequence). This CDR3 has 14 amino acids. V was clipped by 6 bases and J by 4 bases, with 15 bases between them.

This clonotype was seen only a few times. J is TRBJ2-1 and V is TRBV5-1; TRBD2 aligns across 8 bases. This CDR3 is built from 18 residues. V lost 4 bases and J lost 8; bases outside the gene matches: 20. CDR1 and CDR2 from the germline V gene are SGHRS and YFSETQ. For the CDR3, the DNA is TGCGCCAGCAGCCCTGGTTTGGTAGCGGGACCAAACGAACATGAGCAGTTCTTC. This translates into CASSPGLVAGPNEHEQFF.

This clonotype was counted between two and nine times. The chain links TRBV20-1 to TRBJ2-4, with D perhaps TRBD2 (6 bases). The germline V and J ends were trimmed by 1 base and 7 bases, with 20 bases remaining between them. Germline V gene sequence: CDR1 DFQATT, CDR2 SNEGSKA (reference sequence). This CDR3 contains 16 residues. CDR3 sequence reads: CSARGIQDYKGNIQYF. CDR3 in DNA: TGCAGTGCTAGAGGAATTCAGGACTACAAAGGGAACATTCAGTACTTC.

The rearrangement links TRBV6-1 to TRBJ1-1, with D perhaps matching TRBD1 (6 bases). V was cut by 6 bases and J by 6 bases, with 20 bases left in between. The V gene's germline CDR1 is MNHNS and CDR2 SASEGT. The length of the CDR3 is 15 residues. The CDR3 DNA reads as TGTGCCAGCAGACCCTACAGGGAAGGGAGGGCTGAAGCTTTCTTT. This sequence encodes CASRPYREGRAEAFF.

This clonotype was seen repeatedly, ten times or more. The rearrangement links TRBV6-1 to TRBJ2-5; 13 nucleotides line up with TRBD2. The V gene end was trimmed by 1 base and the J gene end by 4 bases; junction bases not matched to a gene: 12. Germline values: CDR1 MNHNS, CDR2 SASEGT. The CDR3 totals 19 residues. This CDR3 is CASSEVDGDRTSGRETQYF. In nucleotides, the CDR3 is TGTGCCAGCAGTGAAGTTGACGGGGATCGGACTAGCGGGAGAGAGACCCAGTACTTC.

This clonotype was seen ten or more times. This sequence joins TRBV12-3 or TRBV12-4 and TRBJ2-7; D gene uncertain. Trimming shortened V by 8 bases and J by 0 bases, and 11 bases separated the two germline ends. The CDR3 contains 13 residues. DNA of the CDR3: TGTGCCAGCGGTCAGTTGAGCTCCTACGAGCAGTACTTC. This encodes CASGQLSSYEQYF.

This clonotype was observed many times. The chain carries TRBV20-1 and TRBJ2-7; 9 bases align to TRBD1. Trimming took 2 bases from V and 6 from J; bases not matched to a gene: 14. Germline CDR1 and CDR2: DFQATT and SNEGSKA (reference sequence). The CDR3 covers 16 residues. In DNA, the CDR3 is TGCAGTGCTAGACGGACGGACAGGGGCCCCTTTGGCGAGCAGTACTTC. It encodes CSARRTDRGPFGEQYF.